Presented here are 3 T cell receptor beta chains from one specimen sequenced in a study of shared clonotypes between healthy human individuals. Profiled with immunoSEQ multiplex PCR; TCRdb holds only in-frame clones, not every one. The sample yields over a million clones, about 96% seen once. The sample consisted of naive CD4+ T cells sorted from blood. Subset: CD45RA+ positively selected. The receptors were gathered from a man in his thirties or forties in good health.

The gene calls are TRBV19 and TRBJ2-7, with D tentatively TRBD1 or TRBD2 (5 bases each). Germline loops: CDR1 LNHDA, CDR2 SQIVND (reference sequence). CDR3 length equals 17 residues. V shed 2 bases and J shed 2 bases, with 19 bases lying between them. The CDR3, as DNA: TGTGCCAGTAGTATAATCTTCGGGGCGGGCAAAGCCTACGAGCAGTACTTC. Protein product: CASSIIFGAGKAYEQYF.

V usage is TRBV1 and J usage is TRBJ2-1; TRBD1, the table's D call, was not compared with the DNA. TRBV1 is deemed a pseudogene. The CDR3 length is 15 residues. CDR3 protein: CTSSQDNHRNNEQFF. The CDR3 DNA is TGCACCAGCAGCCAAGATAACCACAGAAACAATGAGCAGTTCTTC.

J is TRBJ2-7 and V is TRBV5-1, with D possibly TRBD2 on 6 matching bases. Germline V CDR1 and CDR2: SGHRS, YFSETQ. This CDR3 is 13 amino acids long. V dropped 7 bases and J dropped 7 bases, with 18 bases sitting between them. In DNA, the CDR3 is TGCGCCAGCTTCGCTCGGGGGAGTGGTGAGCAGTACTTC. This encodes CASFARGSGEQYF.